The T cell receptor (beta chain) described here comes from a study of OX40 agonist ivuxolimab in advanced cancers. Looking at the study overall: Patients receiving dose escalation had hepatocellular carcinoma, melanoma, renal cell or head and neck cancer. General study results and limits: Patients who responded partially at 0.1-3.0 mg/kg showed clonal expansion ranking among the lowest.

The data were produced by immunoSEQ multiplex PCR, yet TCRdb's version contains in-frame clones alone and is incomplete. The sample has about 95,000 clones, roughly nine tenths seen once. The CDR3 consists of 14 residues. V shed 6 bases and J shed 5 bases, with 14 bases lying between them. Per the germline V gene, CDR1 is ENHRY and CDR2 is SYGVKD. Excluded were patients having autoimmune disease history or systemic immunosuppression. With respect to this clone: The antigen is unknown.

The sequence came from an adult with an advanced solid tumor such as melanoma, head and neck, liver or kidney cancer. This specimen consisted of CD4+ or CD8+ T cells sorted from blood, obtained in a trial of the OX40 agonist ivuxolimab. The chain employs TRBV10-3 and TRBJ1-5, with unresolved D. The CDR3 nucleotides read TGTGCCATCAGCAAGGGAATGGAAGATCAGCCCCAGCATTTT. Amino acid sequence: CAISKGMEDQPQHF.